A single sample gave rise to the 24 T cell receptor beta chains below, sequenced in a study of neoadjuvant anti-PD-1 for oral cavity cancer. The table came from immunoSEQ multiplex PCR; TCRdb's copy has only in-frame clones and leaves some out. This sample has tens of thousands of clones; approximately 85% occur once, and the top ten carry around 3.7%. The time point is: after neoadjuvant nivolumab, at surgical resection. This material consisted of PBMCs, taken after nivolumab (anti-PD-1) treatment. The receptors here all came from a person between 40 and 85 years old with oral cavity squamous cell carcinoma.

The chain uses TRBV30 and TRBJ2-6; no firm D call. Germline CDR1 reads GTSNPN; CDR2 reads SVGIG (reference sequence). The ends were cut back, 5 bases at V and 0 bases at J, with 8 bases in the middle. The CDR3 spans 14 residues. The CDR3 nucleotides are TGTGCCTGGGAGACCGGCTCTGGGGCCAACGTCCTGACTTTC. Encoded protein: CAWETGSGANVLTF.

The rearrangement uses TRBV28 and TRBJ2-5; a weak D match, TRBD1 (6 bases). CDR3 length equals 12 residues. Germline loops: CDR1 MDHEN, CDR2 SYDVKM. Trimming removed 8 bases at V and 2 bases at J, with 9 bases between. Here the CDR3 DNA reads TGTGCCAGCGGGGGCTATCAAGAGACCCAGTACTTC. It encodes CASGGYQETQYF. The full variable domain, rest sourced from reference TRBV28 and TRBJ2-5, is DVKVTQSSRYLVKRTGEKVFLECVQDMDHENMFWYRQDPGLGLRLIYFSYDVKMKEKGDIPEGYSVSREKKERFSLILESASTNQTSMYLCASGGYQETQYFGPGTRLLVL.

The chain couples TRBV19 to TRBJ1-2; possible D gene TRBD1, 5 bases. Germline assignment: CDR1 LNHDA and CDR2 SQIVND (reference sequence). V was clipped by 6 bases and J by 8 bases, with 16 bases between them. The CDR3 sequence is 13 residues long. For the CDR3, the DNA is TGTGCCAGTAGCTTTCGGGGAGGGGACGGCTACACCTTC. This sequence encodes CASSFRGGDGYTF.

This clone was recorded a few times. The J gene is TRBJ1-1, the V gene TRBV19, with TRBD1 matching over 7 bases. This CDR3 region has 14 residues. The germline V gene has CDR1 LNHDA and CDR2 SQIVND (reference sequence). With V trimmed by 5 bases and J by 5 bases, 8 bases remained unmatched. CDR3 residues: CASSATGVWTEAFF. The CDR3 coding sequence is TGTGCCAGTAGTGCTACAGGGGTATGGACTGAAGCTTTCTTT.

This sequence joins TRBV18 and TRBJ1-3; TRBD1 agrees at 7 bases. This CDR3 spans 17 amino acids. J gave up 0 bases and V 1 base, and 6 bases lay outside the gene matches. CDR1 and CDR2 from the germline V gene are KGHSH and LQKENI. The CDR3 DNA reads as TGTGCCAGCTCACCACTCGGGGGACAGAACTCTGGAAACACCATATATTTT. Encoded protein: CASSPLGGQNSGNTIYF.

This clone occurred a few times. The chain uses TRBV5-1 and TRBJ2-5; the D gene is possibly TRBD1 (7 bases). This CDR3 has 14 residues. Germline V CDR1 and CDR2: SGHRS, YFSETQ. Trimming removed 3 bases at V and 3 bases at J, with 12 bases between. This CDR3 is CASSSIRGEETQYF. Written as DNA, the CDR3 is TGCGCCAGCAGCTCAATCAGGGGGGAAGAGACCCAGTACTTC.

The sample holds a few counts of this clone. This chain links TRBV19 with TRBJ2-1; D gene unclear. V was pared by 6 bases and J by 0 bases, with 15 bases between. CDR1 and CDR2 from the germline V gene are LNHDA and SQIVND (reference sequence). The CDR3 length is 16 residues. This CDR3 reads CASRPMAANSYNEQFF. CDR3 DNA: TGTGCCAGTAGACCGATGGCAGCCAACTCCTACAATGAGCAGTTCTTC. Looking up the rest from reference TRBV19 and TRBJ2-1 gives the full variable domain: DGGITQSPKYLFRKEGQNVTLSCEQNLNHDAMYWYRQDPGQGLRLIYYSQIVNDFQKGDIAEGYSVSREKKESFPLTVTSAQKNPTAFYLCASRPMAANSYNEQFFGPGTRLTVL.

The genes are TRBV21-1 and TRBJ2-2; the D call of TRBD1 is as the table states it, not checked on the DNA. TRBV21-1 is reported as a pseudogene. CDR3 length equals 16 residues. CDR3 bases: TGTGCCAGCAGCCCGAAGCGGACAGGGAACACCGGGGAGCTGTTTTTT. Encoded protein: CASSPKRTGNTGELFF.

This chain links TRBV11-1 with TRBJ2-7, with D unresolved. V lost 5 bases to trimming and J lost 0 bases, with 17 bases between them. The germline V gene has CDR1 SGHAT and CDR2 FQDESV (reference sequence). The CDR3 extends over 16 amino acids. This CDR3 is CASSLYPPLGSYEQYF. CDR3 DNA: TGTGCCAGCAGCCTATACCCCCCCCTGGGCTCCTACGAGCAGTACTTC.

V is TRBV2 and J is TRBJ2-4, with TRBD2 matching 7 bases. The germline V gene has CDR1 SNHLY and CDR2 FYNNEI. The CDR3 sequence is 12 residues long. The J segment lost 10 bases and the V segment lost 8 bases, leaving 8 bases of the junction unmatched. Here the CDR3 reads CASRGERQIQYF. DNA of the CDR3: TGTGCCAGCCGGGGGGAGAGACAGATTCAGTACTTC.

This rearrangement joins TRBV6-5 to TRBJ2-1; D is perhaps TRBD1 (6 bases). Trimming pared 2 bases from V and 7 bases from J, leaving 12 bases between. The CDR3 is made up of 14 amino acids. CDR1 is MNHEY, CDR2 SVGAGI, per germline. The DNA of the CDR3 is TGTGCCAGCAGTTACAACTGGGGGCGGAATGAGCAGTTCTTC. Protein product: CASSYNWGRNEQFF.

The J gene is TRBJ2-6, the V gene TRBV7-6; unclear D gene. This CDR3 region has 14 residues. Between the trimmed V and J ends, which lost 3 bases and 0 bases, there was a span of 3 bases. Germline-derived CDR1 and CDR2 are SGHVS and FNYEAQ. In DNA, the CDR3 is TGTGCCAGCAGCTTCCTCTCTGGGGCCAACGTCCTGACTTTC. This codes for CASSFLSGANVLTF.

The CDR3 nucleotides read TGTGCCAGTAGTTGGACAGGGCGGTGGGATAGCAATCAGCCCCAGCATTTT. Its translation: CASSWTGRWDSNQPQHF. The chain combines TRBV19 with TRBJ1-5; 8 bases agree with TRBD1. The CDR3 is 17 amino acids. Looked up from germline, CDR1 is LNHDA and CDR2 is SQIVND (reference sequence). Trimming at V came to 5 bases and at J to 0 bases, leaving 9 bases not matched to a gene.

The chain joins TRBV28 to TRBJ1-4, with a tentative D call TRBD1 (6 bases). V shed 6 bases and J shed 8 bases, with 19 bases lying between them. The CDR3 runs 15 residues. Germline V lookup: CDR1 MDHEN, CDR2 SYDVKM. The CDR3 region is CASSTPGAGIEKLFF. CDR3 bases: TGTGCCAGCAGCACTCCAGGGGCGGGCATCGAAAAACTGTTTTTT.

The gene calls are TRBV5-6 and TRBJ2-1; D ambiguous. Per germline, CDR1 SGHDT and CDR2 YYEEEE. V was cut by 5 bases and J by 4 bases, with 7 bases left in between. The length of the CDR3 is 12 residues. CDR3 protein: CASSRPYNEQFF. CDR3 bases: TGTGCCAGCAGTCGACCTTACAATGAGCAGTTCTTC. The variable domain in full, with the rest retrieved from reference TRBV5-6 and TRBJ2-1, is DAGVTQSPTHLIKTRGQQVTLRCSPKSGHDTVSWYQQALGQGPQFIFQYYEEEERQRGNFPDRFSGHQFPNYSSELNVNALLLGDSALYLCASSRPYNEQFFGPGTRLTVL.

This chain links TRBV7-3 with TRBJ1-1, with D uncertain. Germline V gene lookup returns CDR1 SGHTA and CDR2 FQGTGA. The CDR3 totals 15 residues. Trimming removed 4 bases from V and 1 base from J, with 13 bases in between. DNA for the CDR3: TGTGCCAGCAGCTCACCAGAGTTTGGGAACACTGAAGCTTTCTTT. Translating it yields CASSSPEFGNTEAFF.

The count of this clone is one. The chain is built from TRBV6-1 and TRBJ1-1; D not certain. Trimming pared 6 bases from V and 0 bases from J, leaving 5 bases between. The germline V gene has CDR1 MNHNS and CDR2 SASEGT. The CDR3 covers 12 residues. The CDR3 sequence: CASRSLNTEAFF. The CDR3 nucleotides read TGTGCCAGCAGAAGCTTGAACACTGAAGCTTTCTTT.

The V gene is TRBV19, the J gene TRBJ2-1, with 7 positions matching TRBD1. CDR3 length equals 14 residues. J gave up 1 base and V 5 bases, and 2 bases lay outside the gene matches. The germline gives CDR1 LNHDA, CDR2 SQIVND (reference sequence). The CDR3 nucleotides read TGTGCCAGTAGTGCAGGGGGTTCCTACAATGAGCAGTTCTTC. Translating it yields CASSAGGSYNEQFF.

The CDR3 spells CASSLIRAGRTSNYGYTF. CDR3 sequence (DNA): TGTGCCAGCAGCTTAATAAGGGCGGGACGGACCTCTAACTATGGCTACACCTTC. The chain has TRBV7-6 and TRBJ1-2, with D possibly TRBD1 on 5 matching bases. CDR1 is SGHVS and CDR2 is FNYEAQ in the germline V gene. V was shortened by 2 bases and J by 0 bases, with 19 bases between the two germline ends. The CDR3 consists of 18 residues.

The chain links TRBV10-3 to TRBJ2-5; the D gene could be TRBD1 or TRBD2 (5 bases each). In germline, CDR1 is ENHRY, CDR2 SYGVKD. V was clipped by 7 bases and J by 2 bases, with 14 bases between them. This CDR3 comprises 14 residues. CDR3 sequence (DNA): TGTGCCATCAACGAGGGCGCAGGGCAAGAGACCCAGTACTTC. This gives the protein CAINEGAGQETQYF.

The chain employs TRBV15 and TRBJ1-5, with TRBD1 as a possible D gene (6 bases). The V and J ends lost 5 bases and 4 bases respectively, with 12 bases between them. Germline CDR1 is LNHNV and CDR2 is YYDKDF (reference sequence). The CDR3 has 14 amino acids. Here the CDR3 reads CATSRNRENQPQHF. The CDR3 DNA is TGTGCCACCAGCCGAAACAGGGAAAATCAGCCCCAGCATTTT.

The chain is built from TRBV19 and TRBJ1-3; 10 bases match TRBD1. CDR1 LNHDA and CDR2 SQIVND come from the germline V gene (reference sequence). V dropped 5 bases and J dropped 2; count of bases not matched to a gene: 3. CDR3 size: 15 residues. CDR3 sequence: CASSPGQGAGNTIYF. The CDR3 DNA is TGTGCCAGTAGTCCCGGACAGGGGGCTGGAAACACCATATATTTT.

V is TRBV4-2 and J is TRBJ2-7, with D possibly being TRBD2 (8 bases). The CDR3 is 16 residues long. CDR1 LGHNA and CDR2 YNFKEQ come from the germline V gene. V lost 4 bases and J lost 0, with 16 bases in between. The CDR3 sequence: CASSPREGDSSYEQYF. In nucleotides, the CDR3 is TGTGCCAGCAGCCCCCGGGAGGGGGACAGCTCCTACGAGCAGTACTTC.

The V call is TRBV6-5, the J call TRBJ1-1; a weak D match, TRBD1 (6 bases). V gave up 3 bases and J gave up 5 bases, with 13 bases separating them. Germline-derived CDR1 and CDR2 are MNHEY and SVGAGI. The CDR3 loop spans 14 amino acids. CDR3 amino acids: CASSYMQGRTEAFF. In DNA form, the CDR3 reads TGTGCCAGCAGTTATATGCAGGGGAGGACTGAAGCTTTCTTT.